The next 9 T cell receptor beta chains were all read from a single sample in a study of blood T cells in healthy people across ages. A second PCR of 7 to 11 cycles used a sample-barcoded 5' primer and a J-beta primer mix. TCRdb recomputed calls from the 5' RACE reads with MiXCR, one row per CDR3 protein. The sample carries approximately 780,000 distinct CDR3 sequences, roughly 26% recorded once. The sample also formed part of further work on T cells of mothers and their children.

The source material was blood. The receptor source for this set is a boy younger than 18 in good health.

The chain is built from TRBV29-1 and TRBJ2-7; D gene uncertain. Gene TRBJ2-1 matches the end of the DNA better, so the J call may be wrong. Germline-derived CDR1 and CDR2 are SQVTM and ANQGSEA. This CDR3 has 16 amino acids. Written as DNA, the CDR3 is TGCAGCGTTCCCCAACCTGGTCAGTTCTTCTACAATGAGCAGTTCTTC. Its protein is CSVPQPGQFFYNEQFF.

The chain couples TRBV10-1 to TRBJ2-1, with 7 positions matching TRBD2. This CDR3 is built from 16 residues. V lost 3 bases, J lost 8 bases, and 13 bases stayed unmatched. The V gene's germline CDR1 is WNHNN and CDR2 SYGVQD (reference sequence). This CDR3 is CASSENLGEGNHEQFF. The CDR3 DNA reads TGCGCCAGCAGTGAAAACCTCGGGGAGGGGAACCATGAGCAGTTCTTC.

This clonotype was counted only a few times. The chain couples TRBV20-1 to TRBJ2-5; D remains ambiguous. The CDR3 runs to 14 residues. The V end lost 1 base, the J end lost 2 bases, and 11 bases lay between the germline ends. The germline CDR1 and CDR2 sequences are DFQATT and SNEGSKA (reference sequence). The chain's CDR3 is CSARGEGYQETQYF. DNA of the CDR3: TGCAGTGCTAGAGGTGAAGGCTATCAAGAGACCCAGTACTTC.

This clonotype was observed at least ten times. V is TRBV6-1 and J is TRBJ2-5, with 8 bases fitting TRBD2. The germline gives CDR1 MNHNS, CDR2 SASEGT. The CDR3 covers 13 residues. Germline trimming cut 6 bases from V and 1 base from J; bases unmatched to any gene: 1. CDR3 bases: TGTGCCAGCAGAACTAGCGGCCAAGAGACCCAGTACTTC. Its translation: CASRTSGQETQYF.

This chain links TRBV12-3 or TRBV12-4 with TRBJ2-5, with a possible D match to TRBD2 (5 bases). The end of the DNA fits TRBJ2-1 better, so the J call may be wrong. The CDR3 spans 14 residues. CDR3 sequence reads: CASSLVSRGNEQFF. DNA of the CDR3: TGTGCCAGCAGTTTGGTCTCTCGGGGCAATGAGCAGTTCTTC.

A few counts support this clonotype. The rearrangement joins TRBV6-6 to TRBJ2-1, with TRBD1 matching over 7 bases. Germline values: CDR1 MNHNY, CDR2 SVGAGI (reference sequence). CDR3 length: 11 residues. V gave up 7 bases and J gave up 14 bases; unmatched junction bases: 8. CDR3 protein: CASTWGQFEFF. CDR3 in DNA: TGTGCCAGCACCTGGGGACAGTTTGAGTTCTTC.

This chain links TRBV27 with TRBJ2-5; D is tentatively TRBD1 or TRBD2 (6 bases each). Germline V gene sequence: CDR1 MNHEY, CDR2 SMNVEV (reference sequence). This CDR3 has 15 residues. V was pared by 6 bases and J by 7 bases, with 21 bases between. CDR3 sequence: CASSPGGQGAGTQYF. The CDR3 nucleotides are TGTGCCAGCAGCCCCGGGGGCCAGGGAGCCGGGACCCAGTACTTC.

V usage is TRBV29-1 and J usage is TRBJ1-1, with D maybe TRBD1 (5 bases). CDR1 is SQVTM and CDR2 is ANQGSEA in the germline V gene. CDR3 length equals 12 residues. Trimming removed 4 bases from V and 5 bases from J, with 11 bases in between. The CDR3 nucleotides read TGCAGCGTTGGGGACTTCTTAACTGAAGCTTTCTTT. This translates into CSVGDFLTEAFF.

This clonotype turned up a few times. The V call is TRBV7-2, the J call TRBJ2-5; TRBD2 aligns across 7 bases. CDR1 and CDR2 (germline): SGHTA, FQGNSA. The J segment lost 5 bases and the V segment lost 4 bases, leaving 7 bases of the junction unmatched. This CDR3 spans 14 amino acids. CDR3 nucleotide sequence: TGTGCCAGCAGCTCGACCGGACTAGGGGAGACCCAGTACTTC. Translating gives CASSSTGLGETQYF.